Listed below are T cell receptor beta chains from one sample, sequenced in a study of T cell responses to AZD1222 COVID-19 vaccine. Assay: immunoSEQ multiplex PCR; the TCRdb copy retains only in-frame clones and omits some. The top ten clones hold 4.1% of a sample with about 130,000 clones, more than 75% of them seen once. Sequenced here: peripheral blood, sampled on day 0 of AZD1222 vaccination. Receptor source: an adult in good health. Both conserved end residues are part of each CDR3. Fields, in order: D gene, J gene, clone size, V gene, CDR3 length, CDR3 DNA, CDR3 protein. D genes are given only for firm matches. Clone size is given for some rows only: seen once, a few or many times, or a class if the clone is expanded.

d_gene: TRBD2; j_gene: TRBJ2-3; abundance: NA; v_gene: TRBV5-6; len: 14; CDR3nt: TGTGCCACCCTCGGGGGAGGGAGGGCAGATACGCAGTATTTT; CDR3aa: CATLGGGRADTQYF
d_gene: NA; j_gene: TRBJ1-2; abundance: NA; v_gene: TRBV21-1; len: 14; CDR3nt: TGTGCCAGCAGCAAAGTGGGACGGAACTATGGCTACACCTTC; CDR3aa: CASSKVGRNYGYTF
d_gene: NA; j_gene: TRBJ1-5; abundance: NA; v_gene: TRBV14; len: 11; CDR3nt: TGTGCCAGCAGCCGATGGAGGGATCCTATTTTT; CDR3aa: CASSRWRDPIF
d_gene: NA; j_gene: TRBJ1-1; abundance: few; v_gene: TRBV7-9; len: 12; CDR3nt: TGTGCCAGCAGCTTAATCGGCACTGAAGCTTTCTTT; CDR3aa: CASSLIGTEAFF
d_gene: TRBD2; j_gene: TRBJ2-5; abundance: NA; v_gene: TRBV3-1/TRBV3-2; len: 18; CDR3nt: TGTGCCAGCAGCCAAGATCTTTGGAATAGCGGGGGGAAAGAGACCCAGTACTTC; CDR3aa: CASSQDLWNSGGKETQYF
d_gene: TRBD1; j_gene: TRBJ1-1; abundance: NA; v_gene: TRBV27; len: 13; CDR3nt: TGTGCCAGCAGTTTTTTGACAGGGGGCGAGGCTTTCTTT; CDR3aa: CASSFLTGGEAFF
d_gene: NA; j_gene: TRBJ1-3; abundance: NA; v_gene: TRBV4-1; len: 15; CDR3nt: TGCGCCAGCAGCCAGGGTGGGGGTTCTGGAAACACCATATATTTT; CDR3aa: CASSQGGGSGNTIYF
d_gene: NA; j_gene: TRBJ1-3; abundance: NA; v_gene: TRBV6-6; len: 13; CDR3nt: TGTGCCAGCAGTTCGCCTCCGGTGGACACCATATATTTT; CDR3aa: CASSSPPVDTIYF
d_gene: NA; j_gene: TRBJ1-5; abundance: NA; v_gene: TRBV30; len: 15; CDR3nt: TGTGCCTGGAGTCCGGGGGGGGCGAGCAATCAGCCCCAGCATTTT; CDR3aa: CAWSPGGASNQPQHF
d_gene: TRBD1; j_gene: TRBJ1-2; abundance: NA; v_gene: TRBV5-1; len: 14; CDR3nt: TGCGCCAGCAGCTCTAGACAGGGAGCATATGGCTACACCTTC; CDR3aa: CASSSRQGAYGYTF
d_gene: TRBD1; j_gene: TRBJ1-2; abundance: NA; v_gene: TRBV28; len: 15; CDR3nt: TGTGCCAGCAGTTCCTACGACCAGGGGGCCAAGGGCTACACCTTC; CDR3aa: CASSSYDQGAKGYTF
d_gene: TRBD1; j_gene: TRBJ1-2; abundance: NA; v_gene: TRBV11-1; len: 15; CDR3nt: TGTGCCAGCAGCTTCGGACAGGGGGCGATATATGGCTACACCTTC; CDR3aa: CASSFGQGAIYGYTF
d_gene: TRBD1; j_gene: TRBJ1-4; abundance: NA; v_gene: TRBV18; len: 16; CDR3nt: TGTGCCAGCTCCCTGGACAGGACCAGGGCGGCTGAAAAACTGTTTTTT; CDR3aa: CASSLDRTRAAEKLFF
d_gene: NA; j_gene: TRBJ2-7; abundance: once; v_gene: TRBV24-1; len: 12; CDR3nt: TGTGCCAAACCGCGGGACAGCTACGAGCAGTACTTC; CDR3aa: CAKPRDSYEQYF
d_gene: NA; j_gene: TRBJ1-1; abundance: once; v_gene: TRBV6-6; len: 15; CDR3nt: TGTGCCAGCAGCTACAATGGGAGGGAAAGGACTGAAGCTTTCTTT; CDR3aa: CASSYNGRERTEAFF
d_gene: TRBD1; j_gene: TRBJ2-2; abundance: NA; v_gene: TRBV11-2; len: 17; CDR3nt: TGTGCCAGCAGTTTTACAACGGGACAGGGGGTCACCGGGGAGCTGTTTTTT; CDR3aa: CASSFTTGQGVTGELFF
d_gene: NA; j_gene: TRBJ2-5; abundance: once; v_gene: TRBV2; len: 15; CDR3nt: TGTGCCAGCAGTGTTGGGACATCTCTAGGAGAGACCCAGTACTTC; CDR3aa: CASSVGTSLGETQYF
d_gene: NA; j_gene: TRBJ1-3; abundance: few; v_gene: TRBV9; len: 17; CDR3nt: TGTGCCAGCAGCGTAGGTGCGGGGGCGAGTGCTGGAAACACCATATATTTT; CDR3aa: CASSVGAGASAGNTIYF
d_gene: NA; j_gene: TRBJ2-5; abundance: NA; v_gene: TRBV6-1; len: 16; CDR3nt: TGTGCCAGCAGTGGGAAGACAGAGTTATTTCTGGAGACCCAGTACTTC; CDR3aa: CASSGKTELFLETQYF
d_gene: NA; j_gene: TRBJ1-4; abundance: NA; v_gene: TRBV7-9; len: 16; CDR3nt: TGTGCCAGCAGCTCATATCGGGGAATAACTAATGAAAAACTGTTTTTT; CDR3aa: CASSSYRGITNEKLFF
d_gene: NA; j_gene: TRBJ2-7; abundance: NA; v_gene: TRBV27; len: 11; CDR3nt: TGTGCCAGCAGTTCGGCCTCGAGGAAGTACTTC; CDR3aa: CASSSASRKYF
d_gene: NA; j_gene: TRBJ2-7; abundance: NA; v_gene: TRBV5-1; len: 14; CDR3nt: TGCGCCAGCAGCTCCGGGGGAATCACCTACGAGCAGTACTTC; CDR3aa: CASSSGGITYEQYF
d_gene: TRBD1; j_gene: TRBJ2-2; abundance: once; v_gene: TRBV18; len: 16; CDR3nt: TGTGCCAGCTCACCGTGGGACAGCGCGAACACCGGGGAGCTGTTTTTT; CDR3aa: CASSPWDSANTGELFF
d_gene: NA; j_gene: TRBJ1-2; abundance: NA; v_gene: TRBV3-1/TRBV3-2; len: 13; CDR3nt: TGTGCCAGCAGCCTTAAACAGGGCTATGGCTACACCTTC; CDR3aa: CASSLKQGYGYTF
d_gene: NA; j_gene: TRBJ1-2; abundance: NA; v_gene: TRBV19; len: 14; CDR3nt: TGTGCCAGTAGACAACAGGGAGCTAACTATGGCTACACCTTC; CDR3aa: CASRQQGANYGYTF
d_gene: NA; j_gene: TRBJ1-4; abundance: NA; v_gene: TRBV29-1; len: 12; CDR3nt: TGCAGCGTTGCCATCCTGGATGAAAAACTGTTTTTT; CDR3aa: CSVAILDEKLFF
d_gene: TRBD2; j_gene: TRBJ2-1; abundance: NA; v_gene: TRBV5-1; len: 16; CDR3nt: TGCGCCAGCAGCCCCGAATGGGGGGGATCCTACAATGAGCAGTTCTTC; CDR3aa: CASSPEWGGSYNEQFF
d_gene: TRBD1; j_gene: TRBJ2-7; abundance: NA; v_gene: TRBV12-3/TRBV12-4; len: 13; CDR3nt: TGTGCCAGCAGCCTCAGACAGGGCGGCGAGCAGTACTTC; CDR3aa: CASSLRQGGEQYF
d_gene: NA; j_gene: TRBJ2-3; abundance: NA; v_gene: TRBV9; len: 14; CDR3nt: TGTGCCAGCAGCGGGGGGCAGCCAGTTTATACGCAGTATTTT; CDR3aa: CASSGGQPVYTQYF
d_gene: TRBD1; j_gene: TRBJ1-5; abundance: NA; v_gene: TRBV6-5; len: 14; CDR3nt: TGTGCCAGCAGTCTGACAGGGAAAGGACAGCCCCAGCATTTT; CDR3aa: CASSLTGKGQPQHF
d_gene: NA; j_gene: TRBJ1-1; abundance: NA; v_gene: TRBV5-1; len: 14; CDR3nt: TGCGCCAGCAGCTTGAGCAGCACGAACACTGAAGCTTTCTTT; CDR3aa: CASSLSSTNTEAFF
d_gene: NA; j_gene: TRBJ1-1; abundance: NA; v_gene: TRBV6-5; len: 14; CDR3nt: TGTGCCAGCTCCAGAGGGGGGAAGAACACTGAAGCTTTCTTT; CDR3aa: CASSRGGKNTEAFF
d_gene: NA; j_gene: TRBJ1-2; abundance: NA; v_gene: TRBV15; len: 16; CDR3nt: TGTGCCACCAGCAGATCGAGGGGGGGCTGGGGCTATGGCTACACCTTC; CDR3aa: CATSRSRGGWGYGYTF
d_gene: TRBD1; j_gene: TRBJ2-7; abundance: NA; v_gene: TRBV30; len: 16; CDR3nt: TGTGCCTGGAGTACCCCCACCGGACAGGTGATTTACGAGCAGTACTTC; CDR3aa: CAWSTPTGQVIYEQYF
d_gene: NA; j_gene: TRBJ1-2; abundance: NA; v_gene: TRBV11-2; len: 12; CDR3nt: TGTGCCAGCAGCTCGTCTAACTATGGCTACACCTTC; CDR3aa: CASSSSNYGYTF
d_gene: NA; j_gene: TRBJ2-3; abundance: NA; v_gene: TRBV5-1; len: 14; CDR3nt: TGCGCCAGCAACAAGGGGTCGACCACAGATACGCAGTATTTT; CDR3aa: CASNKGSTTDTQYF
d_gene: NA; j_gene: TRBJ1-3; abundance: NA; v_gene: TRBV28; len: 16; CDR3nt: TGTGCCAGCAGTCCCCCCCGGCAGGGTCAAGGAAACACCATATATTTT; CDR3aa: CASSPPRQGQGNTIYF
d_gene: NA; j_gene: TRBJ1-5; abundance: NA; v_gene: TRBV7-9; len: 14; CDR3nt: TGTGCCAGCAGCTTAGCGGGAGGGTCTCAGCCCCAGCATTTT; CDR3aa: CASSLAGGSQPQHF
d_gene: NA; j_gene: TRBJ1-4; abundance: once; v_gene: TRBV3-1/TRBV3-2; len: 14; CDR3nt: TGTGCCAGCAGCCCACAGGCAACTAATGAAAAACTGTTTTTT; CDR3aa: CASSPQATNEKLFF
d_gene: NA; j_gene: TRBJ1-3; abundance: NA; v_gene: TRBV18; len: 14; CDR3nt: TGTGCCAGCTCACCAGGGGCTGACGGAAACACCATATATTTT; CDR3aa: CASSPGADGNTIYF
d_gene: NA; j_gene: TRBJ1-1; abundance: few; v_gene: TRBV7-2; len: 15; CDR3nt: TGTGCCAGCAGCTTAGAAGGGGGAGGTGACACTGAAGCTTTCTTT; CDR3aa: CASSLEGGGDTEAFF
d_gene: NA; j_gene: TRBJ1-1; abundance: NA; v_gene: TRBV12-3/TRBV12-4; len: 13; CDR3nt: TGTGCCAGCGCCCTAGGGGGGGGGCGCGGTGCTTTCTTT; CDR3aa: CASALGGGRGAFF
d_gene: TRBD1; j_gene: TRBJ2-7; abundance: NA; v_gene: TRBV5-1; len: 14; CDR3nt: TGCGCCAGCAGCCCCGGGACAGGGAACTACGAGCAGTACTTC; CDR3aa: CASSPGTGNYEQYF
d_gene: NA; j_gene: TRBJ2-7; abundance: NA; v_gene: TRBV20-1; len: 11; CDR3nt: TGCAGTGCTAGCCCCTTGGGCGAGCAGTACTTC; CDR3aa: CSASPLGEQYF
d_gene: TRBD2; j_gene: TRBJ2-7; abundance: NA; v_gene: TRBV30; len: 13; CDR3nt: TGTGCCTCTCTTACGGGAGGGGTCAACGAGCAGTACTTC; CDR3aa: CASLTGGVNEQYF
d_gene: NA; j_gene: TRBJ1-5; abundance: NA; v_gene: TRBV5-1; len: 14; CDR3nt: TGCGCCAGCAGCTTGGATGGGGGCAATCAGCCCCAGCATTTT; CDR3aa: CASSLDGGNQPQHF
d_gene: NA; j_gene: TRBJ2-2; abundance: NA; v_gene: TRBV7-3; len: 14; CDR3nt: TGTGCCAGCAGCGCGCAGGGATTTCCCCGGGAGCTGTTTTTT; CDR3aa: CASSAQGFPRELFF
d_gene: NA; j_gene: TRBJ2-7; abundance: once; v_gene: TRBV7-8; len: 19; CDR3nt: TGTGCCAGCAGCCTTTTTGGGAGACAGACTTTCCCTAGCTCCTACGAGCAGTACTTC; CDR3aa: CASSLFGRQTFPSSYEQYF
d_gene: NA; j_gene: TRBJ1-5; abundance: few; v_gene: TRBV12-3/TRBV12-4; len: 13; CDR3nt: TGTGCCAGCAGTCAAACAGAGCTTCAGCCCCAGCATTTT; CDR3aa: CASSQTELQPQHF
d_gene: NA; j_gene: TRBJ1-6; abundance: NA; v_gene: TRBV27; len: 13; CDR3nt: TGTGCCAGCAGTTTAGTGGGTAATTCACCCCTCCACTTT; CDR3aa: CASSLVGNSPLHF
d_gene: TRBD1; j_gene: TRBJ1-5; abundance: NA; v_gene: TRBV30; len: 14; CDR3nt: TGTGCCTGGAGTCTTACAGGGGTTAGGCAGCCCCAGCATTTT; CDR3aa: CAWSLTGVRQPQHF
d_gene: NA; j_gene: TRBJ1-2; abundance: NA; v_gene: TRBV5-5; len: 15; CDR3nt: TGTGCCAGCAGCTTGGTTGTTTGGACGGAGGATGGCTACACCTTC; CDR3aa: CASSLVVWTEDGYTF
d_gene: NA; j_gene: TRBJ2-3; abundance: NA; v_gene: TRBV6-5; len: 15; CDR3nt: TGTGCCAGCAGTACTAGATCCGAACTTTCAGATACGCAGTATTTT; CDR3aa: CASSTRSELSDTQYF
d_gene: NA; j_gene: TRBJ2-1; abundance: NA; v_gene: TRBV28; len: 16; CDR3nt: TGTGCCAGCAGTTTATTATACGGATCTTCCTACAATGAGCAGTTCTTC; CDR3aa: CASSLLYGSSYNEQFF
d_gene: NA; j_gene: TRBJ1-2; abundance: NA; v_gene: TRBV5-1; len: 14; CDR3nt: TGCGCCAGCAGCTTGGGCGGACAGAACTATGGCTACACCTTC; CDR3aa: CASSLGGQNYGYTF
d_gene: NA; j_gene: TRBJ2-2; abundance: NA; v_gene: TRBV4-2; len: 15; CDR3nt: TGTGCCAGCAGCCAAGCCCGGGGCAGTACCGGGGAGCTGTTTTTT; CDR3aa: CASSQARGSTGELFF
d_gene: TRBD1; j_gene: TRBJ1-4; abundance: NA; v_gene: TRBV7-8; len: 15; CDR3nt: TGTGCCAGCGGTGACAGGGGCCGAACTAATGAAAAACTGTTTTTT; CDR3aa: CASGDRGRTNEKLFF
d_gene: NA; j_gene: TRBJ1-2; abundance: NA; v_gene: TRBV27; len: 13; CDR3nt: TGTGCCAGCAGTTTGCAGGGGTGGGATGGCTACACCTTC; CDR3aa: CASSLQGWDGYTF
d_gene: NA; j_gene: TRBJ1-2; abundance: NA; v_gene: TRBV6-5; len: 13; CDR3nt: TGTGCCAGCAGTACCTGGCCTAACTATGGCTACACCTTC; CDR3aa: CASSTWPNYGYTF